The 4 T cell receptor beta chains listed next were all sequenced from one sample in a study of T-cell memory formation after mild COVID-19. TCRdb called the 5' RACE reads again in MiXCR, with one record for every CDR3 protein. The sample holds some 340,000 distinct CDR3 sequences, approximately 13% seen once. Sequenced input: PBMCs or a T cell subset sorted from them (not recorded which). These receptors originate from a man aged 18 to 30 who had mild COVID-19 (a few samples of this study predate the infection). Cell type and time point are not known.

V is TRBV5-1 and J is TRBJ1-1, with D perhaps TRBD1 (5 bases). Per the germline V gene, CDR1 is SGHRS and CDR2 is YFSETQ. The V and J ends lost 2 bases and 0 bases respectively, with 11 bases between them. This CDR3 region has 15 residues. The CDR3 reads CASSFNPGVNTEAFF. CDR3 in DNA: TGCGCCAGCAGCTTTAACCCGGGGGTGAACACTGAAGCTTTCTTT. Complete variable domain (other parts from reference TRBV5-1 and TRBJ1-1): KAGVTQTPRYLIKTRGQQVTLSCSPISGHRSVSWYQQTPGQGLQFLFEYFSETQRNKGNFPGRFSGRQFSNSRSEMNVSTLELGDSALYLCASSFNPGVNTEAFFGQGTRLTVV.

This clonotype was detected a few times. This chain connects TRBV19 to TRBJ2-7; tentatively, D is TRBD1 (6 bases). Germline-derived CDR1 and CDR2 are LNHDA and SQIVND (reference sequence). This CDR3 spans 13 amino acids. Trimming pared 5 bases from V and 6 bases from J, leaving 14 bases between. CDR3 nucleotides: TGTGCCAGTAGTGCCTCCTTGGACAGCGAGCAGTACGTC. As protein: CASSASLDSEQYV.

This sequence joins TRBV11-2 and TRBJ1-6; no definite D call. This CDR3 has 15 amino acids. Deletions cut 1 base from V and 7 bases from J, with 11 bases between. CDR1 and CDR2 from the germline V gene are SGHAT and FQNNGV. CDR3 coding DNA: TGTGCCAGCAGCTTAGTGGCACTTCCCAATTCACCCCTCCACTTT. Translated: CASSLVALPNSPLHF.

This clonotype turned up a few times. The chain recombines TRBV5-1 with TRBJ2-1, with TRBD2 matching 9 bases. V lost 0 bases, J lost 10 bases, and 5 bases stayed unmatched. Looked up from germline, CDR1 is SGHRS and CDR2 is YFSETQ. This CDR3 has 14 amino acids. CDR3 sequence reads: CASSLALAGGEQFF. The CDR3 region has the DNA TGCGCCAGCAGCTTGGCACTAGCGGGTGGGGAGCAGTTCTTC.